The text below deals with one TCR beta chain. Its antigen is still unknown. These data originate in a study of cytomegalovirus exposure and HLA in healthy donors. Study observations and caveats: Because they were indistinguishable, some V segments, including TRBV6-2 and TRBV6-3, were excluded. The study assumed roughly uniform donor sequencing depth for presence/absence analyses.

The PCR contained 60 Vbeta and 13 Jbeta primers. TCRdb's table, derived via immunoSEQ multiplex PCR, lists solely in-frame clones and lacks some. Seen here are about 120,000 clones, around three quarters observed once, and the top ten hold 5.8%. Germline CDR1 and CDR2: SQVTM and ANQGSEA. V dropped 7 bases and J dropped 6; count of bases not matched to a gene: 6. CDR3 length equals 13 residues. This chain joins TRBV29-1 and TRBJ2-2, with 9 nucleotides matching TRBD1. Sequences were obtained from PBMCs. This clonotype was obtained from a man between 18 and 35 years old in good health and CMV-seropositive. In DNA form, the CDR3 reads TGCAGCGCCCGGGACAGGGTTGCCGGGGAGCTGTTTTTT. Translating it yields CSARDRVAGELFF.